The rows below give T cell receptor beta chains drawn from one sample of a study of T cell repertoires in cytomegalovirus infection. One entry per CDR3 protein results from TCRdb running MiXCR on the reads. This sample has 490,000 or so distinct CDR3 sequences, with approximately 10% found just once. Input material: PBMCs. All receptors derive from a human donor in good health (CMV status not recorded). Some clones in this sample may be carry-over from other donors' samples. The conserved cysteine and the conserved F or W are not part of the CDR3 here. A D gene is named only where the DNA matches it firmly.

v_call d_call cdr3_aa
TRBV6-1 - ASRRQYSQETQY
TRBV7-2 TRBD2 ASSILAGPDNEQF
TRBV20-1 TRBD2 SAGRLAGRSETQY
TRBV7-8 - ASSVGAGAKNIQY
TRBV2 TRBD2 ASSTTSGGPDTQY
TRBV20-1 - SPRGESTEAF
TRBV28 - ASSFETGGLLAGSSYEQY
TRBV20-1 TRBD2 SAPGLAGVNEQF
TRBV7-6 TRBD1 ASSYRTDRAGGNTIY
TRBV5-1 - ASSNNIEESPLH
TRBV2 - ASSRDSGEVNEQF
TRBV10-3 TRBD1 AIGDRGPINNEQF
TRBV7-3 - ASSSGRVHQETRY
TRBV4-2 - ASSPRDGGLTGELF
TRBV7-9 - ASSLGPMNTGELF
TRBV5-1 - ASSLVHGASTGELF
TRBV10-3 - AISPGSHEGEQF
TRBV7-6 - ASSLGTERYSGANVLT
TRBV7-3 TRBD2 ASSLLGSGGFSTDTQY
TRBV7-9 - ASSLPGNMNTEAF
TRBV7-2 TRBD2 ASTLGRLAGASEQF
TRBV5-1 - ASSSGRGSSYEQY
TRBV7-6 - ASSFGLRSDTQY
TRBV19 TRBD1 ASSIYGTGGLVGQPQH
TRBV4-1 - ASRHPVGRNTEAF
TRBV7-2 - ASSLGDTATNEKLF
TRBV5-4 - ASSSTRDFIYEQY
TRBV7-9 TRBD1 ASSSGTGWNEQY
TRBV12-3/TRBV12-4 TRBD1 ASSTTGLGYT
TRBV9 TRBD1 ASSSLTGGLTEAF
TRBV28 - ASSFGGSYNEQF
TRBV15 - ATSRESASNQPQH
TRBV6-1 - ASSEVVGGPEETQY
TRBV4-1 TRBD1 ASSPRQGNYEQY
TRBV6-4 - ASSREGGSTDTQY
TRBV7-6 TRBD2 ASSLESRGAGELF
TRBV4-2 - ASSQGPGPTDTQY
TRBV9 - ASSVDGRGGEQY
TRBV28 - ASSTGLAGELF
TRBV11-3 TRBD2 ASSFISRRTSGGVTDTQY
TRBV11-2 TRBD2 ASSLETSAWMETQY
TRBV29-1 - SVAGTPNTEAF
TRBV11-2 TRBD2 ASSRLASGGVNEQF
TRBV7-6 - ASSLALPGPTTTGELF
TRBV14 TRBD1 ASSLMTGGSNSPLH
TRBV25-1 - ASSEFYQETQY
TRBV27 - ASSLSDSAQETQY
TRBV27 - ASKGQWTNRGDSNQPQH
TRBV30 - AWSVSAARRNEQF
TRBV5-5 - ASNPGRGVINTEAF
TRBV27 - ASRKSADSNQPQH
TRBV10-3 TRBD1 AISSGTENTGELF
TRBV6-6 - ASSYKADTATYEQY
TRBV29-1 TRBD1 SVKGASGEAF
TRBV20-1 - SATPMPASYEQY